The 24 T cell receptor beta chains presented below share a single source sample, sequenced in a study of OX40 agonist ivuxolimab in advanced cancers. The table came from immunoSEQ multiplex PCR; TCRdb's copy has only in-frame clones and leaves some out. The sample lists some 50,000 clones, about 86% seen once, with approximately 1.6% in the top ten. This sample comprised CD4+ or CD8+ T cells sorted from blood, obtained in a trial of the OX40 agonist ivuxolimab. The receptors were sampled from an adult with an advanced solid tumor such as melanoma, head and neck, liver or kidney cancer.

The rearrangement joins TRBV5-1 to TRBJ2-7; TRBD2 matches 8 bases. V lost 1 base, J lost 2 bases, and 2 bases stayed unmatched. The CDR3 runs to 14 residues. From germline, CDR1 is SGHRS and CDR2 YFSETQ. The CDR3 region has the DNA TGCGCCAGCAGCTTGACTAGCGGCACCTACGAGCAGTACTTC. It yields the protein CASSLTSGTYEQYF.

This rearrangement joins TRBV28 to TRBJ2-3; D ambiguous. CDR1 is MDHEN and CDR2 is SYDVKM in the germline V gene. The CDR3 loop spans 16 amino acids. Deletions cut 4 bases from V and 3 bases from J, with 17 bases between. The CDR3 region is CASSSVGGQRTDTQYF. The CDR3 DNA is TGTGCCAGCAGTTCCGTCGGCGGCCAGAGGACAGATACGCAGTATTTT.

This clone was found once. The chain joins TRBV6-7 to TRBJ2-5, with 10 nucleotides matching TRBD2. TRBV6-7 is classed as an ORF, of uncertain function. Trimming cost V 0 bases and J 5 bases; bases outside gene matches: 12. This CDR3 is built from 18 residues. DNA for the CDR3: TGTGCCAGCAGTTACTCGGTCCCAGCGGGAGGGCAAAATGAGACCCAGTACTTC. Protein sequence: CASSYSVPAGGQNETQYF.

The chain joins TRBV28 to TRBJ1-1; 11 bases are a match to TRBD1. V was pared by 4 bases and J by 5 bases, with 9 bases of the junction left unmatched. This CDR3 has 16 residues. Germline-derived CDR1 and CDR2 are MDHEN and SYDVKM. In nucleotides, the CDR3 is TGTGCCAGCAGTTCCCCCGGACAGGGGGCACGAACTGAAGCTTTCTTT. Its translation is CASSSPGQGARTEAFF.

This clone was seen a handful of times. Here the CDR3 reads CASSQLDNLYEQYF. In DNA form, the CDR3 reads TGTGCCAGCAGCCAACTGGACAACCTCTACGAGCAGTACTTC. This chain joins TRBV14 and TRBJ2-7; TRBD1 might be the D (5 bases). Germline loops: CDR1 SGHDN, CDR2 FVKESK. This CDR3 is built from 14 residues. V was clipped by 2 bases and J by 3 bases, with 11 bases between them.

The chain is built from TRBV11-2 and TRBJ2-7; 8 nucleotides align to TRBD2. The germline V gene encodes CDR1 SGHAT and CDR2 FQNNGV. Trimming removed 0 bases from V and 3 bases from J; junction bases left unmatched: 1. The CDR3 sequence is 14 residues long. The CDR3 is CASSLEREDYEQYF. The CDR3, as DNA: TGTGCCAGCAGCTTAGAGCGGGAGGACTACGAGCAGTACTTC.

This clone has just a few counts. The CDR3: CASREGAGKKLFF. The CDR3 bases are TGCGCCAGCAGAGAGGGGGCAGGTAAAAAACTGTTTTTT. The chain is built from TRBV5-1 and TRBJ1-4; 7 nucleotides line up with TRBD1. This CDR3 region has 13 residues. CDR1 is SGHRS and CDR2 is YFSETQ in the germline V gene. Trimming cost V 5 bases and J 9 bases; bases outside gene matches: 7. Looking up the rest from reference TRBV5-1 and TRBJ1-4 gives the full variable domain: KAGVTQTPRYLIKTRGQQVTLSCSPISGHRSVSWYQQTPGQGLQFLFEYFSETQRNKGNFPGRFSGRQFSNSRSEMNVSTLELGDSALYLCASREGAGKKLFFGSGTQLSVL.

This clone has only one observation. The rearrangement uses TRBV7-2 and TRBJ2-7, with 8 bases identical to TRBD2. Germline V gives CDR1 SGHTA, CDR2 FQGNSA. CDR3 length: 14 amino acids. V dropped 4 bases and J dropped 2; count of bases not matched to a gene: 4. The CDR3 sequence: CASSSTSGPYEQYF. As DNA, the CDR3 is TGTGCCAGCAGCTCCACTAGCGGCCCCTACGAGCAGTACTTC.

The genes are TRBV7-9 and TRBJ1-1; D remains unclear. The germline V gene has CDR1 SEHNR and CDR2 FQNEAQ (reference sequence). V was pared by 1 base and J by 4 bases, with 13 bases between. The CDR3 contains 15 residues. In DNA, the CDR3 is TGTGCCAGCAGCTTAGTCCCCGGGCGAGTCACTGAAGCTTTCTTT. Translating gives CASSLVPGRVTEAFF.

The chain uses TRBV28 and TRBJ2-4; 9 positions agree with TRBD2. J gave up 7 bases and V 7 bases, and 11 bases lay outside the gene matches. CDR1 is MDHEN, CDR2 SYDVKM, per germline. The CDR3 spans 15 residues. The CDR3, as DNA: TGTGCCAGCACTACACTCGGCGGGGGGGGGAACATTCAGTACTTC. Translated: CASTTLGGGGNIQYF.

The chain links TRBV9 to TRBJ2-2; D is possibly TRBD1 (6 bases). From germline, CDR1 is SGDLS and CDR2 YYNGEE. There are 15 residues in the CDR3. V gave up 2 bases and J gave up 3 bases, with 11 bases separating them. The CDR3 is CASSVGDIYTGELFF. In DNA form, the CDR3 reads TGTGCCAGCAGCGTTGGGGACATTTACACCGGGGAGCTGTTTTTT.

V is TRBV29-1 and J is TRBJ2-1; TRBD2 aligns across 9 bases. The CDR3 contains 14 residues. With 6 bases clipped from V and 7 bases from J, the junction kept 10 bases outside the gene matches. Looked up from germline, CDR1 is SQVTM and CDR2 is ANQGSEA. The CDR3 loop is CSVLRLAERNEQFF. The CDR3 DNA reads TGCAGCGTCCTAAGACTAGCGGAAAGAAATGAGCAGTTCTTC.

The rearrangement uses TRBV29-1 and TRBJ2-3; 7 nucleotides line up with TRBD1. Germline values: CDR1 SQVTM, CDR2 ANQGSEA. Losses at the gene ends were 7 bases for V and 0 bases for J; bases not matched to a gene: 10. The CDR3 has 15 amino acids. The CDR3 DNA reads TGCAGCGAAACTCACAGGGGTACTAGCACAGATACGCAGTATTTT. Amino acid sequence: CSETHRGTSTDTQYF.

The CDR3 reads CASSSLSSYEQYF. For the CDR3, the DNA is TGTGCCAGCAGCTCCTTAAGCAGTTACGAGCAGTACTTC. V gene TRBV7-6 combines with J gene TRBJ2-7; D remains unclear. In germline, CDR1 is SGHVS, CDR2 FNYEAQ. The ends were cut back, 4 bases at V and 4 bases at J, with 11 bases in the middle. This CDR3 contains 13 residues.

The chain combines TRBV5-1 with TRBJ2-1; 9 nucleotides match TRBD2. Germline loops: CDR1 SGHRS, CDR2 YFSETQ. This CDR3 is 15 amino acids long. V gave up 3 bases and J gave up 0 bases; unmatched junction bases: 1. The DNA for the CDR3 is TGCGCCAGCAGCTCGACTAGCGGCTCCTACAATGAGCAGTTCTTC. The encoded protein is CASSSTSGSYNEQFF.

The CDR3 sequence is CAWRGVGQAIAEAFF. DNA for the CDR3: TGTGCCTGGAGAGGGGTAGGGCAGGCCATCGCTGAAGCTTTCTTT. The chain uses TRBV30 and TRBJ1-1; possible D gene TRBD1, 5 bases. The germline CDR1 and CDR2 sequences are GTSNPN and SVGIG (reference sequence). The CDR3 covers 15 residues. V was cut by 3 bases and J by 6 bases, with 20 bases left in between. Using reference TRBV30 and TRBJ1-1 for the parts outside the CDR3, the full variable domain is SQTIHQWPATLVQPVGSPLSLECTVEGTSNPNLYWYRQAAGRGLQLLFYSVGIGQISSEVPQNLSASRPQDRQFILSSKKLLLSDSGFYLCAWRGVGQAIAEAFFGQGTRLTVV.

This chain uses TRBV7-2 with TRBJ2-1; TRBD1 matches 10 bases. V dropped 2 bases and J dropped 13; count of bases not matched to a gene: 14. The CDR3 has 16 amino acids. Germline V gives CDR1 SGHTA, CDR2 FQGNSA. CDR3 DNA sequence: TGTGCCAGCAGCTTATCCTCGCGATCGACAGGGGGCCAACAGTTCTTC. This gives the protein CASSLSSRSTGGQQFF.

The DNA for the CDR3 is TGTGCCAGCAGCTTAGCGGCGGTCAACACCGGGGAGCTGTTTTTT. This sequence encodes CASSLAAVNTGELFF. V usage is TRBV7-9 and J usage is TRBJ2-2; D unclear. V was pared by 0 bases and J by 2 bases, with 7 bases between. The germline gives CDR1 SEHNR, CDR2 FQNEAQ (reference sequence). The CDR3 totals 15 residues.

This chain links TRBV7-2 with TRBJ2-7; D possibly corresponds to TRBD1 (5 bases). CDR3 length: 15 amino acids. V dropped 3 bases and J dropped 4 bases, with 16 bases sitting between them. CDR1 and CDR2 from the germline V gene are SGHTA and FQGNSA. CDR3 sequence (DNA): TGTGCCAGCAGCTTCGTTGGGGCGGCCGGATACGAGCAGTACTTC. This encodes CASSFVGAAGYEQYF.

The chain is built from TRBV4-1 and TRBJ2-1; D call uncertain. V was cut by 1 base and J by 5 bases, with 6 bases left in between. Germline V gene lookup returns CDR1 MGHRA and CDR2 YSYEKL. The CDR3 is 13 residues long. The CDR3 DNA reads TGCGCCAGCAGCCAAGGGTGGAACAATGAGCAGTTCTTC. Amino acids: CASSQGWNNEQFF.

The chain recombines TRBV7-3 with TRBJ2-3; 12 nucleotides match TRBD2. Germline values: CDR1 SGHTA, CDR2 FQGTGA. J was trimmed by 3 bases and V by 5 bases; bases with no gene match: 6. This CDR3 region has 16 residues. The CDR3 loop reads CASSPLAGGLTDTQYF. DNA of the CDR3: TGTGCCAGCAGCCCGCTAGCGGGAGGGCTGACAGATACGCAGTATTTT.

The gene calls are TRBV19 and TRBJ2-1, with D perhaps matching TRBD1 (5 bases). From germline, CDR1 is LNHDA and CDR2 SQIVND (reference sequence). The CDR3 is 13 residues long. Trimming pared 6 bases from V and 7 bases from J, leaving 13 bases between. In DNA, the CDR3 is TGTGCCAGTAGAAGAACAGGTACAAATGAGCAGTTCTTC. Protein: CASRRTGTNEQFF.

CDR3 region: CASTKEGGAYTGELFF. CDR3 nucleotide sequence: TGTGCCAGCACCAAAGAGGGGGGGGCGTACACCGGGGAGCTGTTTTTT. The chain uses TRBV11-2 and TRBJ2-2, with a tentative D call TRBD2 (7 bases). The CDR3 sequence is 16 residues long. V was clipped by 7 bases and J by 3 bases, with 18 bases between them. Germline assignment: CDR1 SGHAT and CDR2 FQNNGV.

The V call is TRBV2, the J call TRBJ1-1, with D possibly matching TRBD1 (5 bases). V was pared by 7 bases and J by 3 bases, with 18 bases between. Germline values: CDR1 SNHLY, CDR2 FYNNEI. This CDR3 spans 15 amino acids. This CDR3 reads CASTFGGVRDTEAFF. Here the CDR3 DNA reads TGTGCCAGCACCTTCGGGGGGGTAAGAGACACTGAAGCTTTCTTT. The full variable domain, in which reference TRBV2 and TRBJ1-1 provide the parts outside the CDR3, is EPEVTQTPSHQVTQMGQEVILRCVPISNHLYFYWYRQILGQKVEFLVSFYNNEISEKSEIFDDQFSVERPDGSNFTLKIRSTKLEDSAMYFCASTFGGVRDTEAFFGQGTRLTVV.